These 14 T cell receptor beta chains share one sample of origin, sequenced in a study of blood T cell repertoires in COVID-19. Produced via immunoSEQ multiplex PCR; TCRdb's table is partial and in-frame only. Of 98,000 or so clones in the sample, around four fifths were seen once. Sequencing was done on a sample of peripheral blood. Receptors were obtained from a woman in her seventies with acute or convalescent COVID-19.

This clone came up a few times. The chain uses TRBV3-1 (or the pseudogene TRBV3-2) and TRBJ2-7, with D maybe TRBD2 (7 bases). This CDR3 has 17 residues. Germline V gene data show CDR1 as LGHDT and CDR2 as YNNKEL (reference sequence). The germline V and J ends were trimmed by 0 bases and 4 bases, with 19 bases remaining between them. CDR3 loop: CASSQDEGEGGRYEQYV. CDR3 nucleotide sequence: TGTGCCAGCAGCCAAGATGAGGGGGAGGGCGGTAGGTACGAGCAGTACGTC.

The gene calls are TRBV9 and TRBJ2-3, with TRBD2 matching 7 bases. The CDR3 spans 16 residues. V trimming: 0 bases; J trimming: 4 bases; junction bases outside the gene matches: 8. Germline V CDR1 and CDR2: SGDLS, YYNGEE. DNA of the CDR3: TGTGCCAGCAGCGTAGCCGCAGGGAGGGAGGCAGATACGCAGTATTTT. This codes for CASSVAAGREADTQYF.

CDR3: CASSSPGQGANEQFF. CDR3 coding DNA: TGTGCCAGCAGCTCCCCGGGACAGGGGGCAAATGAGCAGTTCTTC. This chain connects TRBV7-8 to TRBJ2-1, with 12 bases that match TRBD1. CDR3 length equals 15 residues. V shed 4 bases and J 7 bases; nucleotides not matched to a gene: 5. In germline, CDR1 is SGHVS, CDR2 FQNEAQ. The full variable domain, in which reference TRBV7-8 and TRBJ2-1 provide the parts outside the CDR3, is GAGVSQSPRYKVAKRGQDVALRCDPISGHVSLFWYQQALGQGPEFLTYFQNEAQLDKSGLPSDRFFAERPEGSVSTLKIQRTQQEDSAVYLCASSSPGQGANEQFFGPGTRLTVL.

This chain uses TRBV6-1 with TRBJ2-5, with D perhaps TRBD1 (6 bases). CDR3 size: 18 residues. V lost 3 bases and J lost 5, with 25 bases in between. CDR1 MNHNS and CDR2 SASEGT come from the germline V gene. CDR3 nucleotides: TGTGCCAGCAGTGATAAGAGGTTGTTGGGGGCATGGGTTGAGACCCAGTACTTC. This codes for CASSDKRLLGAWVETQYF.

This chain links TRBV5-1 with TRBJ2-7; weak D call: TRBD2 (5 bases). From germline, CDR1 is SGHRS and CDR2 YFSETQ. The CDR3 is made up of 15 amino acids. V dropped 0 bases and J dropped 2 bases, with 12 bases sitting between them. Written as DNA, the CDR3 is TGCGCCAGCAGCTTGGTGGGCGGGTCCGCCTACGAGCAGTACTTC. The encoded protein is CASSLVGGSAYEQYF.

This chain connects TRBV28 to TRBJ1-5; D uncertain. The CDR3 length is 12 residues. V was shortened by 2 bases and J by 4 bases, with 3 bases between the two germline ends. Germline CDR1 and CDR2: MDHEN and SYDVKM. The CDR3 region has the DNA TGTGCCAGCAGTTTACATAATCAGCCCCAGCATTTT. Protein sequence: CASSLHNQPQHF.

The chain couples TRBV21-1 to TRBJ2-7; the table calls TRBD1, which could not be checked here. TRBV21-1 is termed a pseudogene. The CDR3 runs 15 residues. Here the CDR3 reads CASSNGQGRAYEQYF. For the CDR3, the DNA is TGTGCCAGCAGCAATGGACAGGGGAGAGCCTACGAGCAGTACTTC.

This clone turned up a few times. The rearrangement joins TRBV19 to TRBJ1-6; 9 bases are shared with TRBD1. Per germline, CDR1 LNHDA and CDR2 SQIVND (reference sequence). With V trimmed by 5 bases and J by 14 bases, 7 bases remained unmatched. CDR3 length: 13 residues. DNA for the CDR3: TGTGCCAGTAGTTGGACAGGGGAGGATTCCCTCCACTTT. Protein: CASSWTGEDSLHF.

The gene calls are TRBV18 and TRBJ1-1, with TRBD1 identical over 8 bases. The CDR3 is made up of 12 amino acids. The V gene end was trimmed by 2 bases and the J gene end by 8 bases; junction bases not matched to a gene: 1. Germline CDR1 and CDR2: KGHSH and LQKENI. The CDR3 DNA reads TGTGCCAGCTCACCATCAGGGGGCGAAGCTTTCTTT. This gives the protein CASSPSGGEAFF.

The chain combines TRBV11-2 with TRBJ1-5; TRBD1 is a possible D gene (5 bases). Trimming pared 4 bases from V and 2 bases from J, leaving 18 bases between. CDR3 length: 17 residues. Germline V gives CDR1 SGHAT, CDR2 FQNNGV. The CDR3 is CASSSGLQGLGNQPQHF. The CDR3 DNA sequence: TGTGCCAGCAGCTCCGGTTTGCAGGGTTTGGGCAATCAGCCCCAGCATTTT.

This clone was counted only a few times. The chain is built from TRBV19 and TRBJ1-1; D may be TRBD1 (6 bases). Germline CDR1 reads LNHDA; CDR2 reads SQIVND (reference sequence). This CDR3 region has 13 residues. V lost 5 bases, J lost 4 bases, and 11 bases lay in between. CDR3 protein: CASSWGRGTEAFF. In nucleotides, the CDR3 is TGTGCCAGTAGTTGGGGGCGTGGCACTGAAGCTTTCTTT. The full variable domain, in which reference TRBV19 and TRBJ1-1 provide the parts outside the CDR3, is DGGITQSPKYLFRKEGQNVTLSCEQNLNHDAMYWYRQDPGQGLRLIYYSQIVNDFQKGDIAEGYSVSREKKESFPLTVTSAQKNPTAFYLCASSWGRGTEAFFGQGTRLTVV.

The CDR3 nucleotides are TGTGCCAGCAGGTTGGACAGGGGGGAGCTGTTTTTT. This sequence encodes CASRLDRGELFF. This chain uses TRBV28 with TRBJ2-2; 7 nucleotides line up with TRBD1. There are 12 residues in the CDR3. V dropped 6 bases and J dropped 8; count of bases not matched to a gene: 3. Germline-derived CDR1 and CDR2 are MDHEN and SYDVKM. Looking up the rest from reference TRBV28 and TRBJ2-2 gives the full variable domain: DVKVTQSSRYLVKRTGEKVFLECVQDMDHENMFWYRQDPGLGLRLIYFSYDVKMKEKGDIPEGYSVSREKKERFSLILESASTNQTSMYLCASRLDRGELFFGEGSRLTVL.

This clone was seen a handful of times. V usage is TRBV9 and J usage is TRBJ2-7; a weak D match, TRBD2 (6 bases). Trimming took off 2 bases at V and 2 bases at J, with 14 bases between the two ends. In germline, CDR1 is SGDLS, CDR2 YYNGEE. The CDR3 is 15 amino acids. CDR3 residues: CASSVSAGGTYEQYF. In DNA form, the CDR3 reads TGTGCCAGCAGCGTGTCCGCAGGCGGGACCTACGAGCAGTACTTC.

The chain carries TRBV10-3 and TRBJ2-7; TRBD2 matches at 9 bases. CDR3 length: 13 residues. The V segment lost 6 bases and the J segment 5 bases; nucleotides outside the gene matches: 5. Looked up from germline, CDR1 is ENHRY and CDR2 is SYGVKD. The CDR3 region is CAISRGLADEQYV. CDR3 in DNA: TGTGCCATCAGCCGGGGACTAGCAGACGAGCAGTACGTC.